The sample holds many counts of the clone carrying this T cell receptor (beta chain). Its antigen is not known. V lost 10 bases and J 2 bases, leaving 21 bases between the germline ends. This CDR3 has 15 residues. Germline CDR1 is MDHEN and CDR2 is SYDVKM. The sample belongs to a study of T-cell memory formation after mild COVID-19. Study results and caveats: The main location of contracting CD4+ clones was CM and EM, and that of contracting CD8+ clones was EMRA.

Employing constant-segment primers, 5'RACE generated TCR alpha and TCR beta cDNA libraries bearing sample barcodes and UMIs. TCRdb re-analysed the 5' RACE reads in MiXCR, keeping a single row per CDR3 protein. The table records 15,000 or so distinct CDR3 sequences, 20% to 30% of them present only once. The chain employs TRBV28 and TRBJ2-7; TRBD1 might be the D (5 bases). This clonotype originated in a man aged 18-30 years who had mild COVID-19 (a few samples of this study predate the infection). Cell type and time point are not known. The sample consisted of PBMCs or a T cell subset sorted from them (not recorded which). This chain's CDR3 is CAIFVRNHRPYEQYV. CDR3 nucleotide sequence: TGTGCCATCTTCGTGAGGAATCACAGGCCCTACGAGCAGTACGTC.